This T cell receptor beta chain is from a study of T cells after yellow fever vaccination. The wider study: Fractions low in cell number were prepared with SMART-Seq v4 Ultra Low Input.

General study results and limits: Post-booster repertoires again held most primary-vaccination clones (roughly 96% CD4, roughly 88% CD8). Abundant contaminating clonotypes from the bulk population could appear in FACS-sorted repertoires. Shared CD4/CD8 clonotypes were a small share, likely from convergent recombination.

In TCRdb, the 5' RACE reads were re-called with MiXCR into one record per CDR3 protein. The sample contains some 390,000 distinct CDR3 sequences, 6% to 8% of which appear only once. This clonotype was counted a few times. Its antigen is unidentified. The CDR3 totals 14 residues. V was trimmed by 1 base and J by 4 bases, leaving 13 bases between them. Looked up from germline, CDR1 is DFQATT and CDR2 is SNEGSKA (reference sequence). The chain employs TRBV20-1 and TRBJ1-1; D unclear. The sequenced sample was PBMCs, obtained 5 days after the yellow fever booster vaccination. This receptor was identified in a man aged 30 to 45 who received the YFV17D yellow fever vaccine. CDR3 amino acids: CSARADEWGTEAFF. CDR3 in DNA: TGCAGTGCTAGAGCGGATGAGTGGGGCACTGAAGCTTTCTTT.